What follows describes a single T cell receptor beta chain. Its antigen has not been determined. Per-base qualities were not stored, and no clone one base away is much larger. Genomic DNA was extracted with the Qiagen DNeasy kit from unsorted PBMCs and from negatively selected CD4+ and CD8+ fractions. TCR beta CDR3 regions were subjected to amplification by immunoSEQ multiplex PCR with primers that anneal to V and J segments. A synthetic immune receptor repertoire was used to minimize amplification bias, and any residual bias was removed computationally once sequencing was done. The original methods were these. Custom Python scripts were used to quantify repertoire diversity as the Shannon entropy index. Unsorted, CD4+ and CD8+ repertoires were analyzed separately, except for combined analyses in which CD4+ and CD8+ sequences were merged in silico. A clone was considered expanded if an increase in frequency of at least 2-fold after treatment relative to C1D1 was found, and a pseudocount of 0.5 was applied to clones undetected at baseline. Clones with 0 or 1 copy at C1D1 were classified as singleton clones, and clones with 2 or more copies were classified as non-singleton clones. Clones expanded in unsorted samples were labelled as CD4+, CD8+ or unknown by matching protein sequences in sorted samples from the same patient. Wilcoxon tests on paired samples were used to test diversity changes from C1D1 to C4D1. In TCRdb, the immuneACCESS table is reduced to in-frame sequences with V and J assigned. These tables do not hold every clone; where another copy was compared, an unresolved V gene accounts for under half, and the others remain unexplained. That table supplies the V and J calls and clone size; D and trimming were determined from the DNA. For this sample there are 89,000 or so clones; around 90% appear just once. The top ten clones comprise around 2.4% of the sample.

This entry is derived from a study of PD-1 blockade in classical Hodgkin lymphoma (dated by TCRdb to about 2020). The study in broad terms: Nivolumab dosing was 3 mg/kg intravenously every 2 weeks, continuing until either disease progression or unacceptable toxicity. The study used CyTOF and TCR beta sequencing to define a peripheral blood immune signature of response to PD-1 blockade in classical Hodgkin lymphoma. The full study reports these points: The study covered only a single clinical trial cohort, and the causes of the repertoire differences, possibly disease activity or prior therapy, were still not defined. Newly diagnosed patients were reported to have lower baseline TCR diversity than healthy donors, and relapsed/refractory patients were reported to have lower baseline TCR diversity still. Lower diversity was seen in patients whose nivolumab began less than 1 year after ASCT, and these patients were left out of later analyses so that immune reconstitution would not confound the results. A significant rise by C4D1 was seen in CD4+ but not CD8+ TCR diversity (p=0.0027 vs p=0.16), with the rise being most apparent in complete responders (p=0.02). Among trial patients, those achieving complete response had baseline diversity similar to that of newly diagnosed patients, while diversity was significantly lower in partial responders and progressors.

Relative to germline, V is 2 bases shorter and J is 6 bases shorter, with 11 bases between their ends. The germline V gene (reference sequence) yields SEHNR for CDR1 and FQNEAQ for CDR2. Measured from the cysteine to the phenylalanine, the CDR3 is 14 residues long. Only CDR3 DNA remains: 42 bases, in frame from the first base. The time point tag for this specimen amounts to: cycle 2 day 1 (C2D1) of nivolumab. All trial patients had relapsed after autologous stem cell transplantation, with cohorts A, B and C differing in prior brentuximab vedotin exposure. The trial cohort comprised some 60 patients with relapsed/refractory classical Hodgkin lymphoma whose best overall responses were complete response, partial response or progressive disease. Trial patients were treated with single-agent nivolumab in the multi-cohort phase II CheckMate 205 trial. An independent review committee assessed best overall response by applying the 2007 International Working Group response criteria. PBMCs from the trial were collected at three points: immediately before nivolumab initiation (C1D1), and during therapy at cycle 2 day 1 and cycle 4 day 1. Peripheral blood was collected in 8 mL Vacutainer Cell Preparation Tubes, from which PBMCs were isolated by centrifugation and then cryopreserved.

The chain couples TRBV7-9 to TRBJ1-5; the D gene is perhaps TRBD1, on 5 matching bases. The receptor was derived from a human donor with classical Hodgkin lymphoma. The source was peripheral blood mononuclear cells (PBMCs), collected before the second cycle of nivolumab. The CDR3 protein: CASSLSDRSQPQHF. The sequence in DNA is TGTGCCAGCAGCTTATCAGACAGATCTCAGCCCCAGCATTTT. With the portions outside the CDR3 filled from the reference TRBV7-9 and TRBJ1-5 genes, the complete variable region becomes DTGVSQNPRHKITKRGQNVTFRCDPISEHNRLYWYRQTLGQGPEFLTYFQNEAQLEKSRLLSDRFSAERPKGSFSTLEIQRTEQGDSAMYLCASSLSDRSQPQHFGDGTRLSIL.